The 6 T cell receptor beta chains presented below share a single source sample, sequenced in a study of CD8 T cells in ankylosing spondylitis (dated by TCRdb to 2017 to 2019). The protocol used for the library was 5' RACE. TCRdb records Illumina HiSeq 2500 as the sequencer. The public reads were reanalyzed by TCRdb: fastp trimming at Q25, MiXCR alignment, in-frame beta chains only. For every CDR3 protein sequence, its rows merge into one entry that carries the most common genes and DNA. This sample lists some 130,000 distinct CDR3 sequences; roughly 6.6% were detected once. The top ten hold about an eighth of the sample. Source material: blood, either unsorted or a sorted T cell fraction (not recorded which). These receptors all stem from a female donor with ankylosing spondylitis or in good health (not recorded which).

CDR3 in DNA: TGTGCCAGCAGCCTGACAGGGGTCACTGAAGCTTTCTTT. Protein product: CASSLTGVTEAFF. The V call is TRBV5-5, the J call TRBJ1-1; TRBD1 agrees at 8 bases. CDR3 length equals 13 residues. Germline trimming cut 4 bases from V and 4 bases from J; bases unmatched to any gene: 3. Germline V lookup: CDR1 SGHKS, CDR2 YYEKEE (reference sequence).

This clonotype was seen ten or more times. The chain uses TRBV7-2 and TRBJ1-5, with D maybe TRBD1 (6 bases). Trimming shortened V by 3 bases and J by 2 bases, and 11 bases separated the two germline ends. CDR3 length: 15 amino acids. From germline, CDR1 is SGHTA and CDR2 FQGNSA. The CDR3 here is CASSLGASGNQPQHF. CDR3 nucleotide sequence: TGTGCCAGCAGCTTGGGGGCTAGTGGCAATCAGCCCCAGCATTTT.

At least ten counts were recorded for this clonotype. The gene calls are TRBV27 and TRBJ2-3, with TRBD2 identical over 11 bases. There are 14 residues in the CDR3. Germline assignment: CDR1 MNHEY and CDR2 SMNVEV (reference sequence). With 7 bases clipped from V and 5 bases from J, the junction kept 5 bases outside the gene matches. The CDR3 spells CASKTSGGRDTQYF. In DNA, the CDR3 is TGTGCCAGCAAAACTAGCGGGGGTCGAGATACGCAGTATTTT.

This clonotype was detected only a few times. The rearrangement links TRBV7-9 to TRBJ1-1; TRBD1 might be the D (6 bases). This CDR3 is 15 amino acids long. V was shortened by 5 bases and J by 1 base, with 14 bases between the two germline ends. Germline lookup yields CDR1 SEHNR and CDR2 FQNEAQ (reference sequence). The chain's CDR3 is CASSGGGLTNTEAFF. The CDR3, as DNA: TGTGCCAGCAGCGGGGGCGGGCTGACGAACACTGAAGCTTTCTTT.

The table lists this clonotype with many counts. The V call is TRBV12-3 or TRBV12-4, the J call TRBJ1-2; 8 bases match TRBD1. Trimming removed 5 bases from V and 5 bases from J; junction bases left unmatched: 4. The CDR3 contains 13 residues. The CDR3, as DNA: TGTGCCAGCAGTCAGGACAGGGAGTATGGCTACACCTTC. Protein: CASSQDREYGYTF.

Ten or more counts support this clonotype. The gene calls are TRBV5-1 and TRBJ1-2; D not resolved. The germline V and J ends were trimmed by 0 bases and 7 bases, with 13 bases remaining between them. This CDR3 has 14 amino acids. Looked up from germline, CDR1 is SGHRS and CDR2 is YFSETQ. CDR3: CASSLDGEMAGYTF. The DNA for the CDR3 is TGCGCCAGCAGCTTGGACGGGGAAATGGCTGGCTACACCTTC.